This T cell receptor (beta chain) was sequenced for a study of regulatory T cells in long-lasting Graves disease. CDR1 is SGHAT and CDR2 is FQNNGV in the germline V gene. The CDR3 has 16 amino acids. V trimming: 1 base; J trimming: 12 bases; junction bases outside the gene matches: 11. This clonotype has ten or more counts. HTBI primers from iRepertoire and Arm-PCR of CDR3 regions yielded the TCR beta libraries. MiXCR was run by TCRdb on the multiplex PCR reads, yielding one entry per CDR3 protein. The data contain 350,000 to 450,000 distinct CDR3 sequences, around 14% of them singletons. The sample's time point: newly diagnosed GD, antithyroid drugs for less than 3 months. RNA from PBMCs was the source of the TCR library. The sample also formed part of further work on T cells in Graves' hyperthyroidism and ophthalmopathy. That source reports: HTBI primers drove first-round RT-PCR of the TCR CDR3. Most clonotypes that expanded in the thyroid above 0.001 also showed up in blood. Through a model of 13 V-J features, ophthalmopathy was separated from stable hyperthyroidism.

Specimen: peripheral blood mononuclear cells (PBMCs), collected at new diagnosis, from a patient treated with antithyroid drugs. The receptor's source is a young woman with Graves disease. The chain has TRBV11-2 and TRBJ2-1; TRBD2 agrees at 11 bases. The DNA of the CDR3 is TGTGCCAGCAGCTTAGTTGGGTCTAGCGGGAGGAGGGGGCAGTTCTTC. Translating gives CASSLVGSSGRRGQFF.